A single sample is the source of the 8 T cell receptor beta chains below, sequenced in a study of blood T cells in healthy people across ages. PCR was performed a second time for about 7 to 12 cycles using a sample-barcoded 5' primer and a J-beta primer mix. From the 5' RACE reads, TCRdb called clonotypes with MiXCR, one entry per CDR3 protein. The sample contains roughly 1.9 million distinct CDR3 sequences, approximately 40% of which appear only once. The sequencing input was blood. The receptors were sampled from a human donor in good health.

This clonotype was counted only a few times. This chain uses TRBV4-3 with TRBJ2-7; 7 bases map to TRBD1. Germline V CDR1 and CDR2: LGHNA, YSLEER. Germline trimming cut 3 bases from V and 2 bases from J; bases unmatched to any gene: 10. This CDR3 region has 16 residues. CDR3: CASSHTGTESTYEQYF. The CDR3 bases are TGCGCCAGCAGCCATACCGGGACAGAATCAACCTACGAGCAGTACTTC.

The V gene is TRBV12-3 or TRBV12-4, the J gene TRBJ2-3; no definite D call. The V gene lost 1 base and the J gene lost 0 bases, with 11 bases spanning the gap. This CDR3 has 16 amino acids. The DNA of the CDR3 is TGTGCCAGCAGTTTAGGGTCCGACCCTAGCACAGATACGCAGTATTTT. It specifies CASSLGSDPSTDTQYF.

V gene TRBV4-3 combines with J gene TRBJ2-7, with 9 nucleotides matching TRBD1. The CDR3 contains 16 residues. Germline assignment: CDR1 LGHNA and CDR2 YSLEER. V lost 4 bases and J lost 0; bases outside the gene matches: 7. Written as DNA, the CDR3 is TGCGCCAGCAGCCGCCAACAGGGGGCAAACTCCTACGAGCAGTACTTC. The encoded protein is CASSRQQGANSYEQYF.

About this clonotype itself: At one of its ends the junction is not consistent with the germline gene, which may arise from a read error. The CDR3 coding sequence is TGTGCCAGCAGCCTACGGGGGACCGGGGAGCGGTTTTTT. This translates into CASSLRGTGERFF. The rearrangement uses TRBV12-3 or TRBV12-4 and TRBJ2-2, with a possible D match to TRBD2 (6 bases). This CDR3 contains 13 residues.

The chain employs TRBV27 and TRBJ2-7; 8 nucleotides align to TRBD2. The V and J ends lost 2 bases and 2 bases, in that order; junction bases with no gene match: 5. The CDR3 is 15 amino acids. CDR1 is MNHEY, CDR2 SMNVEV, per germline (reference sequence). CDR3 amino acids: CASSLGSGDTYEQYF. CDR3 DNA: TGTGCCAGCAGTTTAGGTAGCGGGGATACCTACGAGCAGTACTTC.

This rearrangement joins TRBV10-3 to TRBJ2-7; D may be TRBD1 or TRBD2 (5 bases each). CDR1 is ENHRY and CDR2 is SYGVKD in the germline V gene. The CDR3 has 13 amino acids. The V end was cut by 11 bases, the J end by 1 base, with 15 bases between. This CDR3 is CAVTGTESYEQYF. CDR3 bases: TGTGCCGTCACCGGGACGGAATCCTACGAGCAGTACTTC.

This chain uses TRBV7-2 with TRBJ2-7, with a possible D match to TRBD2 (7 bases). Per germline, CDR1 SGHTA and CDR2 FQGNSA. V was pared by 5 bases and J by 7 bases, with 18 bases between. This CDR3 comprises 14 residues. CDR3 sequence reads: CASSPGVGRGEQYF. The CDR3 bases are TGTGCCAGCAGCCCCGGGGTAGGGAGGGGGGAGCAGTACTTC.

CDR3: CASSLYGGQAFYGYTF. Here the CDR3 DNA reads TGTGCCAGCAGCTTATATGGGGGACAGGCATTCTATGGCTACACCTTC. The chain employs TRBV7-3 and TRBJ1-2, with 8 bases fitting TRBD1. CDR1 is SGHTA, CDR2 FQGTGA, per germline. With V trimmed by 2 bases and J by 4 bases, 9 bases remained unmatched. The CDR3 length is 16 residues.